Given below is one TCR beta chain in context. No antigen is known for it. The V and J ends lost 5 bases and 3 bases respectively, with 14 bases between them. CDR1 and CDR2 from the germline V gene are MGHRA and YSYEKL. The CDR3 totals 15 residues. Researchers built TCR beta libraries using quantitative 5'-RACE with molecular barcodes. TCRdb analysed the 5' RACE reads with MiXCR anew, one entry per CDR3 protein. This table holds 130,000 or so distinct CDR3 sequences, roughly 18% found once. These data come from a study of CD8 T cells in ankylosing spondylitis. Findings and limits, study-wide: A TCR beta motif made of 7 to 9 highly homologous variants seemed typical of ankylosing spondylitis blood. Clones tied to disease were said to be significantly enriched in matched ankylosing spondylitis synovial fluid.

This TCR was recovered from a male donor with ankylosing spondylitis. Sequencing used blood, either unsorted or a sorted T cell fraction (not recorded which). The chain links TRBV4-1 to TRBJ1-5, with D perhaps TRBD1 (5 bases). The CDR3 DNA follows: TGCGCCAGCAGCAAGTCTACAGGAGACAATCAGCCCCAGCATTTT. It codes for CASSKSTGDNQPQHF.